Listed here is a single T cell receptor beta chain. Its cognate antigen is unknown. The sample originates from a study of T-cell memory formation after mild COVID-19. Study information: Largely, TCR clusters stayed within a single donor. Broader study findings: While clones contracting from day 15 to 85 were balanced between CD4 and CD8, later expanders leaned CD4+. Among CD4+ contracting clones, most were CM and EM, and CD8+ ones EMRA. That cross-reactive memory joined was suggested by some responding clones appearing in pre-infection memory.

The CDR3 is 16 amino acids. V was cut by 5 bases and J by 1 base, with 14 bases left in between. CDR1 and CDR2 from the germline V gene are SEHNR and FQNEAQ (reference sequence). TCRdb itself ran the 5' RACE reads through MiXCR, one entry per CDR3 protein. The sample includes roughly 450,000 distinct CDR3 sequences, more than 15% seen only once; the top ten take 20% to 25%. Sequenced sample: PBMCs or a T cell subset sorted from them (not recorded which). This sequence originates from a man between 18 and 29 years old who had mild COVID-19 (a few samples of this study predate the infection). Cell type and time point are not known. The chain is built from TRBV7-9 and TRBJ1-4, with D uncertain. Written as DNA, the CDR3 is TGTGCCAGCAGCCCGTTTTCAGGTCGAACTAATGAAAAACTGTTTTTT. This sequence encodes CASSPFSGRTNEKLFF.